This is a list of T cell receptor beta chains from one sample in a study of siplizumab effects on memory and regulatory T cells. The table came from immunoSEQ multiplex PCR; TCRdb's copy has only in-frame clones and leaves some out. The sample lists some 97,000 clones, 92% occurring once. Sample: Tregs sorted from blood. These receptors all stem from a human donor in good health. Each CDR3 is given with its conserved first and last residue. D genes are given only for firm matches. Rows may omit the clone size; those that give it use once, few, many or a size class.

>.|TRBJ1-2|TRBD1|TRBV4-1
CASSPPGQGYTF
TGCGCCAGCAGCCCCCCGGGACAGGGCTACACCTTC
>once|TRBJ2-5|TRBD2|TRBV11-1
CASSRTSGVGETQYF
TGTGCCAGCAGCCGGACTAGCGGCGTTGGGGAGACCCAGTACTTC
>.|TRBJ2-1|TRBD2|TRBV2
CASRPTSGSNEQFF
TGTGCCAGCAGACCCACTAGCGGGAGTAATGAGCAGTTCTTC
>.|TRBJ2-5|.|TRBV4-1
CATGPPSRYQETQYF
TGCGCCACCGGCCCTCCCAGTAGGTACCAAGAGACCCAGTACTTC
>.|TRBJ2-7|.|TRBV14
CASSQEGADGRFHEQYF
TGTGCCAGCAGCCAAGAAGGGGCTGACGGTAGATTCCACGAGCAGTACTTC
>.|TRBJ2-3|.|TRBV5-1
CASSGGGTDTQYF
TGCGCCAGCAGCGGGGGTGGCACAGATACGCAGTATTTT
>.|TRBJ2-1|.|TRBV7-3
CASSPLPGESSYNEQFF
TGTGCCAGCAGCCCCCTTCCGGGGGAAAGCTCCTACAATGAGCAGTTCTTC
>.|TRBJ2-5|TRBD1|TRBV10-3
CATSDRGRAETQYF
TGTGCCACTTCGGACAGGGGCAGGGCAGAGACCCAGTACTTC
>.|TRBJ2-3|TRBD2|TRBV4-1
CASSQGGGRTDTQYF
TGCGCCAGCAGCCAAGGCGGCGGGAGAACAGATACGCAGTATTTT
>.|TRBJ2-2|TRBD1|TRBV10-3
CAIRQGQGMGTGELFF
TGTGCCATCAGGCAGGGACAGGGAATGGGCACCGGGGAGCTGTTTTTT
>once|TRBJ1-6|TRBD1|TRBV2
CASKGTGDSPLHF
TGTGCCAGCAAAGGGACAGGGGATTCACCCCTCCACTTT
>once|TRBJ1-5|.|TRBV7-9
CASSPGEDQPQHF
TGTGCCAGCAGCCCAGGGGAGGACCAGCCCCAGCATTTT
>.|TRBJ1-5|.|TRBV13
CASSYEQGDQPQHF
TGTGCCAGCAGCTACGAACAGGGTGATCAGCCCCAGCATTTT
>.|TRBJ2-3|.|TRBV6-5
CASSYSRAGTDTQYF
TGTGCCAGCAGTTACTCCCGGGCAGGCACAGATACGCAGTATTTT
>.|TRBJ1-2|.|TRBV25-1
CASSEGGGLYGYTF
TGTGCCAGCAGTGAAGGGGGGGGCCTCTATGGCTACACCTTC
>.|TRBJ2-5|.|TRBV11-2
CASSSGTDQETQYF
TGTGCCAGCAGCTCCGGGACGGACCAAGAGACCCAGTACTTC
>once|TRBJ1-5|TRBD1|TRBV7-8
CASSLPGQGYSNQPQHF
TGTGCCAGCAGCTTACCGGGACAGGGGTATAGCAATCAGCCCCAGCATTTT
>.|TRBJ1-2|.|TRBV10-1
CASSESTLGGYTF
TGCGCCAGCAGTGAGTCGACGTTGGGCGGCTACACCTTC
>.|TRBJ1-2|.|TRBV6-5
CASSRLQGSYGYTF
TGTGCCAGCAGTCGCCTTCAGGGTTCATATGGCTACACCTTC
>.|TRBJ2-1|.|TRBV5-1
CASSLAQAGGYNEQFF
TGCGCCAGCAGCTTGGCGCAGGCGGGTGGTTACAATGAGCAGTTCTTC
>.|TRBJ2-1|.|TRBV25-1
CASRLGSRYNEQFF
TGTGCCAGCCGCCTAGGGTCCCGCTACAATGAGCAGTTCTTC
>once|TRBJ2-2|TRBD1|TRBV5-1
CASSLGQGANTGELFF
TGCGCCAGCAGCCTGGGACAGGGCGCGAACACCGGGGAGCTGTTTTTT
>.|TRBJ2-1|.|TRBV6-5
CASSSGTRESDEQFF
TGTGCCAGCAGTTCCGGGACTCGAGAATCCGATGAGCAGTTCTTC
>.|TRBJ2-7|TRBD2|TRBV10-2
CASRGLAGGPGEQYF
TGCGCCAGCAGGGGACTAGCGGGAGGGCCGGGCGAGCAGTACTTC
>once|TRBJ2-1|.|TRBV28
CASSFWAGASRGSYNEQFF
TGTGCCAGCAGTTTTTGGGCAGGGGCTAGCCGGGGATCCTACAATGAGCAGTTCTTC
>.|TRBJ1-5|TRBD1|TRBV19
CASSIGTELRAQHF
TGTGCCAGTAGTATCGGGACAGAACTGAGGGCCCAGCATTTT
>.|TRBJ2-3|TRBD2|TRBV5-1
CASSSTSDSTDTQYF
TGCGCCAGCAGCTCCACTAGCGATAGTACAGATACGCAGTATTTT
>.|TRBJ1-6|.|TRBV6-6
CASTSAYNSPLHF
TGTGCCAGCACTTCGGCCTATAATTCACCCCTCCACTTT
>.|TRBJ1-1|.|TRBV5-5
CASSPWGRGTEAFF
TGTGCCAGCAGCCCCTGGGGGCGCGGCACTGAAGCTTTCTTT
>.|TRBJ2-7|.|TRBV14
CASSLWGATYYEQYF
TGTGCCAGCAGCCTCTGGGGGGCAACCTACTACGAGCAGTACTTC
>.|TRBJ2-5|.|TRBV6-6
CASSYVQETQYF
TGTGCCAGCAGTTATGTACAAGAGACCCAGTACTTC
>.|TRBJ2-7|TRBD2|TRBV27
CASSLGVEGGWQYF
TGTGCCAGCAGTTTGGGGGTGGAGGGAGGGTGGCAGTACTTC
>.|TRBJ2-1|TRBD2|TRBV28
CASRAAGVGVYEQFF
TGTGCCAGCCGCGCGGCGGGAGTAGGGGTTTATGAGCAGTTCTTC
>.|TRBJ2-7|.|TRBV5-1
CASSLRAREEQYF
TGCGCCAGCAGCTTGAGGGCCCGCGAGGAGCAGTACTTC
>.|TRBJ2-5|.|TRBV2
CASSEFSGFGETQYF
TGTGCCAGCAGTGAATTCTCAGGGTTTGGGGAGACCCAGTACTTC
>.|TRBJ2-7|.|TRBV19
CASSVSHSSYEQYF
TGTGCCAGTAGTGTCTCGCATAGCTCCTACGAGCAGTACTTC
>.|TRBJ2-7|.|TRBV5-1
CASSAGGADYEQYF
TGCGCCAGCAGCGCCGGCGGGGCAGACTACGAGCAGTACTTC
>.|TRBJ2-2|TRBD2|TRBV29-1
CSGRTSVTGELFF
TGCAGCGGGAGGACTAGCGTGACCGGGGAGCTGTTTTTT
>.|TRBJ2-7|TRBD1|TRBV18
CASGVDRGYEQYF
TGTGCCAGCGGGGTCGACAGGGGCTACGAGCAGTACTTC
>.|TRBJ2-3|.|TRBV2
CASSVPTTVTQYF
TGTGCCAGCAGTGTTCCTACGACGGTTACGCAGTATTTT
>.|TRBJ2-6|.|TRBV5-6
CASSYNSGANVLTF
TGTGCCAGCAGCTACAACTCTGGGGCCAACGTCCTGACTTTC
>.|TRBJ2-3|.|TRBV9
CASSPWGGASTDTQYF
TGTGCCAGCAGCCCCTGGGGCGGAGCTAGCACAGATACGCAGTATTTT
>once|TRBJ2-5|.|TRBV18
CASSPPSQGETQYF
TGTGCCAGCTCACCACCGTCCCAGGGAGAGACCCAGTACTTC
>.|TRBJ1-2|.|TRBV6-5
CASSYETRGFGYTF
TGTGCCAGCAGTTATGAGACAAGGGGCTTTGGCTACACCTTC
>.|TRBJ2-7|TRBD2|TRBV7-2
CASSLAVRLAGEQYF
TGTGCCAGCAGCTTAGCCGTCAGGCTAGCGGGCGAGCAGTACTTC
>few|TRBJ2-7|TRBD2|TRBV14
CASRASGGYEQYF
TGTGCCAGCAGGGCGAGCGGGGGCTACGAGCAGTACTTC
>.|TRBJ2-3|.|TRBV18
CASSLRVLATDTQYF
TGTGCCAGCTCCCTCAGGGTGTTGGCCACAGATACGCAGTATTTT
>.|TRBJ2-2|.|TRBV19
CASSHLQWSFTGELFF
TGTGCCAGTAGTCATCTCCAATGGAGCTTCACCGGGGAGCTGTTTTTT
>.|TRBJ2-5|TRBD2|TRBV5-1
CASSLAVAGGQETQYF
TGCGCCAGCAGCTTGGCCGTAGCGGGAGGTCAAGAGACCCAGTACTTC
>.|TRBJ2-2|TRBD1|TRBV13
CASSRWTGAGELFF
TGTGCCAGCAGCCGATGGACAGGGGCCGGGGAGCTGTTTTTT
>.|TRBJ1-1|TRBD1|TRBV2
CASQGGRVTEAFF
TGTGCCAGCCAGGGGGGGCGTGTCACTGAAGCTTTCTTT